A single sample is the source of the 7 T cell receptor beta chains below, sequenced in a study of T-cell memory formation after mild COVID-19. TCRdb re-derived calls from the 5' RACE reads in MiXCR, one entry per CDR3 protein. The table lists about 620,000 distinct CDR3 sequences, roughly 18% of them singletons. The sequenced material came from PBMCs or a T cell subset sorted from them (not recorded which). The receptor source for this set is an adult woman who had mild COVID-19 (a few samples of this study predate the infection). Cell type and time point are not known.

This clonotype was seen a handful of times. The chain combines TRBV7-3 with TRBJ2-2, with a tentative D call TRBD2 (6 bases). Per the germline V gene, CDR1 is SGHTA and CDR2 is FQGTGA. The germline V and J ends were trimmed by 5 bases and 4 bases, with 14 bases remaining between them. The CDR3 runs to 15 residues. CDR3 residues: CASSRSGLTTGELFF. The CDR3 coding sequence is TGTGCCAGCAGCCGTAGCGGACTAACCACCGGGGAGCTGTTTTTT.

This clonotype was observed many times. CDR3 amino acids: CASSPTSGGRNEQFF. DNA of the CDR3: TGTGCCAGCTCACCAACTAGCGGGGGTCGGAATGAGCAGTTCTTC. The gene calls are TRBV18 and TRBJ2-1; 11 nucleotides align to TRBD2. This CDR3 comprises 15 residues. Germline CDR1 is KGHSH and CDR2 is LQKENI. Trimming at V came to 2 bases and at J to 7 bases, leaving 4 bases not matched to a gene. The variable domain in full, with the rest retrieved from reference TRBV18 and TRBJ2-1, is NAGVMQNPRHLVRRRGQEARLRCSPMKGHSHVYWYRQLPEEGLKFMVYLQKENIIDESGMPKERFSAEFPKEGPSILRIQQVVRGDSAAYFCASSPTSGGRNEQFFGPGTRLTVL.

The chain employs TRBV6-5 and TRBJ2-7; TRBD2 matches at 12 bases. Germline trimming cut 6 bases from V and 3 bases from J; bases unmatched to any gene: 6. Germline V gives CDR1 MNHEY, CDR2 SVGAGI. This CDR3 has 15 residues. This CDR3 is CASRGTSGWYYEQYF. The CDR3 bases are TGTGCCAGCAGAGGGACTAGCGGGTGGTACTACGAGCAGTACTTC.

This clonotype was observed a handful of times. The rearrangement joins TRBV6-6 to TRBJ2-5, with D perhaps matching TRBD1 (6 bases). Trimming removed 2 bases at V and 0 bases at J, with 16 bases between. The CDR3 is 17 amino acids. Germline V CDR1 and CDR2: MNHNY, SVGAGI (reference sequence). The CDR3 region is CASSYGVMRGNQETQYF. The CDR3 bases are TGTGCCAGCAGTTACGGTGTAATGAGGGGGAACCAAGAGACCCAGTACTTC.

This clonotype has only a few counts. This chain connects TRBV6-5 to TRBJ1-6; TRBD1 matches at 8 bases. CDR3 length: 15 amino acids. Trimming removed 5 bases from V and 7 bases from J; junction bases left unmatched: 7. Germline V gene data show CDR1 as MNHEY and CDR2 as SVGAGI. The DNA for the CDR3 is TGTGCCAGCAGTAAAAGGGGACAGGTGAATTCACCCCTCCACTTT. It codes for CASSKRGQVNSPLHF.

The chain recombines TRBV24-1 with TRBJ2-1; 10 bases align to TRBD2. Losses at the gene ends were 4 bases for V and 5 bases for J; bases not matched to a gene: 7. This CDR3 contains 16 residues. Germline V gene sequence: CDR1 KGHDR, CDR2 SFDVKD. The CDR3 DNA follows: TGTGCCACCAGTGACCCCGGGACTAGCGTCGACAATGAGCAGTTCTTC. This codes for CATSDPGTSVDNEQFF.

Many counts were recorded for this clonotype. This chain connects TRBV12-3 or TRBV12-4 to TRBJ2-5, with D maybe TRBD2 (5 bases). The CDR3 contains 14 residues. The V end lost 5 bases, the J end lost 5 bases, and 15 bases lay between the germline ends. CDR3 bases: TGTGCCAGCAGTGTTACCAGCGGCGCGGAGACCCAGTACTTC. Translating gives CASSVTSGAETQYF.